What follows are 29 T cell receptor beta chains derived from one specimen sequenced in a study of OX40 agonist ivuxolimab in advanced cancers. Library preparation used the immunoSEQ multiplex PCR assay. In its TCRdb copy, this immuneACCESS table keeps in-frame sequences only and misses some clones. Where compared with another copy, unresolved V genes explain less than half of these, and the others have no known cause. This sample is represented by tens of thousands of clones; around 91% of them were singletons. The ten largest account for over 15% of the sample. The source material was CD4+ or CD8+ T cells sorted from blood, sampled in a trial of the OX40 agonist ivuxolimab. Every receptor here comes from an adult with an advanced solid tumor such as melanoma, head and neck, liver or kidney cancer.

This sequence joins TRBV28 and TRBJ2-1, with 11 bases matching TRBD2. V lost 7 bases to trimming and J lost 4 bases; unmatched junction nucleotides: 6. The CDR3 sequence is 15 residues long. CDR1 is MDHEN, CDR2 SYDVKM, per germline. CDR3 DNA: TGTGCCAGCACCTTACTAGCGGGAGTGTACAATGAGCAGTTCTTC. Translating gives CASTLLAGVYNEQFF.

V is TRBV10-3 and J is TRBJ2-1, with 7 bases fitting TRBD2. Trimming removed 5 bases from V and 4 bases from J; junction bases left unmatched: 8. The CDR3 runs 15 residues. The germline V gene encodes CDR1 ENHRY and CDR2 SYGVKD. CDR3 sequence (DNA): TGTGCCATCAGTCCCTCCGGGACTACATACAATGAGCAGTTCTTC. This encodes CAISPSGTTYNEQFF.

CDR3 sequence (DNA): TGTGCCAGTAGCGGGAGGGAGTCTCGTAATGAGCAGTTCTTC. Encoded protein: CASSGRESRNEQFF. The chain links TRBV19 to TRBJ2-1; TRBD2 agrees at 8 bases. Looked up from germline, CDR1 is LNHDA and CDR2 is SQIVND (reference sequence). After removal of 6 bases from V and 7 bases from J, the junction contained 8 bases not matched to a gene. CDR3 length: 14 amino acids. Together with reference TRBV19 and TRBJ2-1, the CDR3 gives the full variable domain: DGGITQSPKYLFRKEGQNVTLSCEQNLNHDAMYWYRQDPGQGLRLIYYSQIVNDFQKGDIAEGYSVSREKKESFPLTVTSAQKNPTAFYLCASSGRESRNEQFFGPGTRLTVL.

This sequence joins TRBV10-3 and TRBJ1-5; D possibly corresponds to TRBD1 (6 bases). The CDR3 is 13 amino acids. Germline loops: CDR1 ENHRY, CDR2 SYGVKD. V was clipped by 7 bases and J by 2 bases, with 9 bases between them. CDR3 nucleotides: TGTGCCATCACCCCAGGGGGCAATCAGCCCCAGCATTTT. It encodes CAITPGGNQPQHF.

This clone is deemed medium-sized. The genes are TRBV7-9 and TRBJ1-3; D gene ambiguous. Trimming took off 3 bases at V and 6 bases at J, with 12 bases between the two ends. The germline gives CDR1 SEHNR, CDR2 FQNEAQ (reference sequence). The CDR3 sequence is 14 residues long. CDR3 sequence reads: CASSLDSLLNTIYF. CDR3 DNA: TGTGCCAGCAGCTTGGATTCTCTCTTAAACACCATATATTTT.

In DNA, the CDR3 is TGTGCCAGCTCAACGAGCGCGACAGGGCACTATGGCTACACCTTC. Protein: CASSTSATGHYGYTF. This chain links TRBV18 with TRBJ1-2, with 7 bases fitting TRBD1. Germline values: CDR1 KGHSH, CDR2 LQKENI. V was pared by 5 bases and J by 3 bases, with 9 bases of the junction left unmatched. This CDR3 has 15 residues.

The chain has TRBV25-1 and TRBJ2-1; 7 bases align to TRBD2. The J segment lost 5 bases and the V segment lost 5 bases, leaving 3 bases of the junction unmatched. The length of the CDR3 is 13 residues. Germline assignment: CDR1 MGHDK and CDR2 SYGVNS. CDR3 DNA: TGTGCCAGCAGTCTAGCGGCCCACAATGAGCAGTTCTTC. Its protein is CASSLAAHNEQFF.

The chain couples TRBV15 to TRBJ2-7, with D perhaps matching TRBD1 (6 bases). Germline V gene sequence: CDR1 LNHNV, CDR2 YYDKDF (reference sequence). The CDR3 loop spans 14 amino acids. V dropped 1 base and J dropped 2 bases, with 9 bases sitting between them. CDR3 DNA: TGTGCCACCAGCAGAGGACAGGAGGCCTACGAGCAGTACTTC. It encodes CATSRGQEAYEQYF.

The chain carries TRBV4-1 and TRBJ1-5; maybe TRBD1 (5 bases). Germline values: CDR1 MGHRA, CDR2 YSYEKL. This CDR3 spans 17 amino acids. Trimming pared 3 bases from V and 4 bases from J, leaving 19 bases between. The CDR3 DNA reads TGCGCCAGCAGCCATCCCCAATCAGGGACTACGAATCAGCCCCAGCATTTT. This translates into CASSHPQSGTTNQPQHF.

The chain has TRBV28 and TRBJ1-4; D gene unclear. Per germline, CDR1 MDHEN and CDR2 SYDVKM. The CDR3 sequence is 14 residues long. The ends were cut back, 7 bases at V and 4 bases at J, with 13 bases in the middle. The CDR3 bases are TGTGCCAGCACCCCTGGGAGCGATAATGAAAAACTGTTTTTT. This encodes CASTPGSDNEKLFF.

CDR3: CASSLYSGQSNQPQHF. CDR3 DNA sequence: TGTGCCAGCAGCTTATATTCCGGGCAGAGCAATCAGCCCCAGCATTTT. J is TRBJ1-5 and V is TRBV7-2, with D hard to call. The CDR3 contains 16 residues. V dropped 2 bases and J dropped 1 base, with 12 bases sitting between them. Germline loops: CDR1 SGHTA, CDR2 FQGNSA.

The CDR3 bases are TGTGCCAGCAGCTTAGTGGGTCTAGCGGGGGAGTACCAAGAGACCCAGTACTTC. Protein product: CASSLVGLAGEYQETQYF. This chain connects TRBV7-6 to TRBJ2-5; the match to TRBD2 covers 10 bases. Per germline, CDR1 SGHVS and CDR2 FNYEAQ. This CDR3 comprises 18 residues. J was trimmed by 0 bases and V by 1 base; bases with no gene match: 8. Drawing the rest from reference TRBV7-6 and TRBJ2-5, the complete variable domain is GAGVSQSPRYKVTKRGQDVALRCDPISGHVSLYWYRQALGQGPEFLTYFNYEAQQDKSGLPNDRFSAERPEGSISTLTIQRTEQRDSAMYRCASSLVGLAGEYQETQYFGPGTRLLVL.

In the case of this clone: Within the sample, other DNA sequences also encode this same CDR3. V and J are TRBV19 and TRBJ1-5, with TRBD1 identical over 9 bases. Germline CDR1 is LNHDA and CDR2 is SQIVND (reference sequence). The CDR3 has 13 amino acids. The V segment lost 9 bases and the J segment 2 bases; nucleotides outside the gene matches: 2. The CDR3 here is CASRDRGNQPQHF. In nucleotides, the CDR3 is TGTGCCAGCCGGGACAGGGGCAATCAGCCCCAGCATTTT.

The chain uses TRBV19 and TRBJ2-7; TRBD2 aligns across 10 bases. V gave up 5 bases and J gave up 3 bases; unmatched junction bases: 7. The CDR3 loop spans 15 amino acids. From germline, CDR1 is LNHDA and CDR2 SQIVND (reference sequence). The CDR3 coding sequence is TGTGCCAGTAGTCCATGGACTAGCGGAAGCTACGAGCAGTACTTC. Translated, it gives CASSPWTSGSYEQYF.

This CDR3 reads CASSPGPGYEQYF. CDR3 coding DNA: TGTGCCAGCTCACCAGGGCCCGGTTACGAGCAGTACTTC. V is TRBV18 and J is TRBJ2-7; D is uncertain. V lost 2 bases and J lost 4, with 9 bases in between. Germline CDR1 is KGHSH and CDR2 is LQKENI. CDR3 length: 13 residues.

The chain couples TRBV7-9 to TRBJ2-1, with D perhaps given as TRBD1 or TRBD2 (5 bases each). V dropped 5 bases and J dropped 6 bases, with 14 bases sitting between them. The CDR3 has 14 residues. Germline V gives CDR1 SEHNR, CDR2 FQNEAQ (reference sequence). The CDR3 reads CASSQTTGGNEQFF. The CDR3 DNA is TGTGCCAGCAGCCAAACCACAGGAGGCAATGAGCAGTTCTTC.

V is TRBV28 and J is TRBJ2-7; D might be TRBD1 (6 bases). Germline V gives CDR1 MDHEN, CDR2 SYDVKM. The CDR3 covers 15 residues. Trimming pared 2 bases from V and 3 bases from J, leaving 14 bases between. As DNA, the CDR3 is TGTGCCAGCAGTTTAGAACAGGGAAATCTCTACGAGCAGTACTTC. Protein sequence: CASSLEQGNLYEQYF.

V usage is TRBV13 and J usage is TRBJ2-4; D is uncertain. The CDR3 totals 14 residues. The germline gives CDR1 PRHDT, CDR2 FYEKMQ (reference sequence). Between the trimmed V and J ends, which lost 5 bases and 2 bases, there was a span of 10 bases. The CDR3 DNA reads TGTGCCAGCAGCCTTAGGAGCTCCAAAAACATTCAGTACTTC. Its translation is CASSLRSSKNIQYF.

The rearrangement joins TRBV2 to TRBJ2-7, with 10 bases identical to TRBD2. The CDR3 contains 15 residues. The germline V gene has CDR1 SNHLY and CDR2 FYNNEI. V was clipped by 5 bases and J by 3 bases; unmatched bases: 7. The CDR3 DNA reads TGTGCCAGCAGTCCAGCCGGGACTAGCGTCTACGAGCAGTACTTC. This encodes CASSPAGTSVYEQYF.

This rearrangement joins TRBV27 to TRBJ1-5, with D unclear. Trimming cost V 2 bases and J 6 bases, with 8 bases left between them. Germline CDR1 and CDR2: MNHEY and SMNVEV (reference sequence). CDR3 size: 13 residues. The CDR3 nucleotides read TGTGCCAGCAGTTTAATAGGAGTTCAGCCCCAGCATTTT. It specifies CASSLIGVQPQHF.

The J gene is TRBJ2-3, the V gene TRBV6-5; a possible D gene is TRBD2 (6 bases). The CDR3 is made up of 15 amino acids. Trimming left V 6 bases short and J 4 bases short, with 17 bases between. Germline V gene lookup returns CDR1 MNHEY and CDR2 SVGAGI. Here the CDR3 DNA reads TGTGCCAGCAGACATCGGGACTGGGCCCCAGATACGCAGTATTTT. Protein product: CASRHRDWAPDTQYF.

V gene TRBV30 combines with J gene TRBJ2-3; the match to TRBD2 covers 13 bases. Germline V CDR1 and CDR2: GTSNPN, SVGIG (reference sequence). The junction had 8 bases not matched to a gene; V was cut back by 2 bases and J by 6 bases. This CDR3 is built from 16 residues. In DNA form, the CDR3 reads TGTGCCTGGAGTCAAACTAGCGGGAGGGCAGCCGATACGCAGTATTTT. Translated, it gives CAWSQTSGRAADTQYF.

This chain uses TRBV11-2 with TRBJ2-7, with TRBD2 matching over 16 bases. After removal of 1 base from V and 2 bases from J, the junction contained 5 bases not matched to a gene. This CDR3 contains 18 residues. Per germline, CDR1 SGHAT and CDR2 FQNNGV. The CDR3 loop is CASSLGTGTSGRAYEQYF. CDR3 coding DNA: TGTGCCAGCAGCTTAGGTACGGGGACTAGCGGGAGGGCCTACGAGCAGTACTTC.

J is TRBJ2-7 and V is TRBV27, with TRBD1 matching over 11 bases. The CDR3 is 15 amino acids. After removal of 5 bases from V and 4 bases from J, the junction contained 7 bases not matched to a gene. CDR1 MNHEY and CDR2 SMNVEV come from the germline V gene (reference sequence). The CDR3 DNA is TGTGCCAGCAGTCCCGGACAGGGGGCGCTTTACGAGCAGTACTTC. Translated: CASSPGQGALYEQYF.

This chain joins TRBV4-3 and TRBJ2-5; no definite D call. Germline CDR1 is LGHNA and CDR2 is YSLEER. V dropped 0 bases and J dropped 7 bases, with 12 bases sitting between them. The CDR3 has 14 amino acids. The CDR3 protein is CASSQDPGLGTQYF. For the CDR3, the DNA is TGCGCCAGCAGCCAAGATCCCGGGCTCGGGACCCAGTACTTC.

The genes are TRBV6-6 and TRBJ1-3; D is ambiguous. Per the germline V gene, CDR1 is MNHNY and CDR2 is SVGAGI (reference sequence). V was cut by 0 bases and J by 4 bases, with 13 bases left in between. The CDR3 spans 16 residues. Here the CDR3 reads CASSYSSSRYGNTIYF. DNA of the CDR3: TGTGCCAGCAGTTACTCGTCCAGTAGGTACGGAAACACCATATATTTT.

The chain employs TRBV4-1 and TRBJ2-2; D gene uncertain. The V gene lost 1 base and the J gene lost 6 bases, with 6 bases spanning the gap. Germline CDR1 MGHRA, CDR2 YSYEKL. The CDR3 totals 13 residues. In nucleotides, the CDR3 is TGCGCCAGCAGCCAAGCGTTACCCGGGGAGCTGTTTTTT. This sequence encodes CASSQALPGELFF.

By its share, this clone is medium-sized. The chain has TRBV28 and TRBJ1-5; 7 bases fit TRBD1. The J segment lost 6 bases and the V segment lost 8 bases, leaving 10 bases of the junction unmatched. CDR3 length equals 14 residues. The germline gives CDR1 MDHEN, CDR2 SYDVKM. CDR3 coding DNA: TGTGCCAGCCAGACAGGGTCAAGGCTTCAGCCCCAGCATTTT. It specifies CASQTGSRLQPQHF.

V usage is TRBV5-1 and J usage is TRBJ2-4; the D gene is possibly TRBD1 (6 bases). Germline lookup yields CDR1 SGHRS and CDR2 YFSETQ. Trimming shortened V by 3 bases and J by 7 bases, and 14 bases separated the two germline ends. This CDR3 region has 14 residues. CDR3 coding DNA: TGCGCCAGCAGCTCATGGACAGACGTGAACATTCAGTACTTC. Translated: CASSSWTDVNIQYF.